The 12 T cell receptor beta chains presented below share a single source sample, sequenced in a study of shared clonotypes between healthy human individuals. The table came from immunoSEQ multiplex PCR; TCRdb's copy has only in-frame clones and leaves some out. The profile shows over a million clones, roughly 96% of them singletons. The material sequenced was naive CD4+ T cells sorted from blood. Regarding subset: CD45RA+ positively selected. The receptors come from a man aged 25-40 years in good health.

The chain is built from TRBV23-1 and TRBJ2-2; tentative D call: TRBD2 (5 bases). TRBV23-1 is reported as an ORF; its role is uncertain. Deletions cut 3 bases from V and 6 bases from J, with 20 bases between. The CDR3 covers 17 residues. The CDR3 region is CASSQSGGRVSAGELFF. The CDR3 DNA follows: TGCGCCAGCAGTCAGTCGGGCGGGCGAGTGAGTGCCGGGGAGCTGTTTTTT.

This clone showed up just a few times. This specimen includes other DNA sequences encoding the same CDR3. The chain uses TRBV7-9 and TRBJ2-2; D is unclear. There are 11 residues in the CDR3. Trimming removed 0 bases from V and 7 bases from J, with 0 bases in between. Germline CDR1 reads SEHNR; CDR2 reads FQNEAQ (reference sequence). The CDR3 is CASSLAGELFF. CDR3 DNA: TGTGCCAGCAGCTTAGCCGGGGAGCTGTTTTTT.

This chain joins TRBV11-2 and TRBJ2-7, with 8 bases aligning to TRBD1. Germline lookup yields CDR1 SGHAT and CDR2 FQNNGV. J was trimmed by 6 bases and V by 5 bases; bases with no gene match: 12. This CDR3 has 15 residues. Written as DNA, the CDR3 is TGTGCCAGCAGCCCCGGGACAGGTTGGGGCCTCGAGCAGTACTTC. It translates to CASSPGTGWGLEQYF.

The chain carries TRBV5-4 and TRBJ2-5; 7 bases agree with TRBD1. The CDR3 is 14 residues long. Germline V CDR1 and CDR2: SGHNT, YYREEE (reference sequence). V lost 4 bases to trimming and J lost 5 bases; unmatched junction nucleotides: 8. CDR3 amino acids: CASSDRVMGETQYF. The CDR3 nucleotides read TGTGCCAGCAGCGACAGGGTTATGGGGGAGACCCAGTACTTC.

This chain links TRBV18 with TRBJ1-2, with 11 bases that match TRBD1. J was trimmed by 1 base and V by 3 bases; bases with no gene match: 19. CDR3 length: 21 residues. Germline lookup yields CDR1 KGHSH and CDR2 LQKENI. CDR3 DNA: TGTGCCAGCTCACCCGGTGCCCCGGGACAGGGGGGACTGCGACGTAACTATGGCTACACCTTC. This gives the protein CASSPGAPGQGGLRRNYGYTF.

As concerns this clone: Other DNA sequences from this sample encode an identical CDR3 as well. V and J are TRBV20-1 and TRBJ2-1, with D uncertain. The CDR3 has 10 amino acids. CDR1 is DFQATT and CDR2 is SNEGSKA in the germline V gene (reference sequence). V lost 5 bases to trimming and J lost 4 bases, with 3 bases between them. CDR3 nucleotides: TGCAGTGCTTTATACAATGAGCAGTTCTTC. Residues: CSALYNEQFF.

This chain joins TRBV29-1 and TRBJ1-1, with 10 bases fitting TRBD1. The CDR3 is 17 amino acids. V lost 4 bases to trimming and J lost 6 bases; unmatched junction nucleotides: 17. CDR1 and CDR2 from the germline V gene are SQVTM and ANQGSEA. The CDR3 spells CSVGETGGAGSLAEAFF. The CDR3 nucleotides read TGCAGCGTTGGGGAGACAGGGGGCGCAGGTAGCCTCGCTGAAGCTTTCTTT.

This rearrangement joins TRBV10-1 to TRBJ2-3, with TRBD2 as a possible D gene (7 bases). CDR1 is WNHNN, CDR2 SYGVQD, per germline (reference sequence). CDR3 length: 15 residues. Trimming pared 6 bases from V and 0 bases from J, leaving 13 bases between. CDR3 residues: CASRWGRGSTDTQYF. The CDR3, as DNA: TGCGCCAGCAGGTGGGGGAGGGGGAGCACAGATACGCAGTATTTT.

The CDR3 here is CASSSGRGGETQYF. The CDR3 region has the DNA TGTGCCAGCAGCTCCGGACGCGGGGGGGAGACCCAGTACTTC. This chain connects TRBV28 to TRBJ2-5; 8 bases are shared with TRBD2. CDR1 is MDHEN, CDR2 SYDVKM, per germline. Trimming took 6 bases from V and 5 from J; bases not matched to a gene: 8. The CDR3 consists of 14 residues.

The chain is built from TRBV5-1 and TRBJ1-3, with 7 bases aligning to TRBD1. Trimming at V came to 0 bases and at J to 2 bases, leaving 2 bases not matched to a gene. Germline lookup yields CDR1 SGHRS and CDR2 YFSETQ. The CDR3 spans 15 residues. The DNA for the CDR3 is TGCGCCAGCAGCTTGGGAAGGGGGCCTGGAAACACCATATATTTT. This encodes CASSLGRGPGNTIYF.

This chain connects TRBV7-2 to TRBJ1-2; a possible D gene is TRBD1 (6 bases). Trimming removed 4 bases from V and 8 bases from J, with 20 bases in between. Germline V gene data show CDR1 as SGHTA and CDR2 as FQGNSA. This CDR3 has 15 amino acids. The CDR3 here is CASSSEVVGGGGYTF. The CDR3, as DNA: TGTGCCAGCAGCTCCGAGGTAGTGGGGGGCGGCGGCTACACCTTC.

This chain joins TRBV5-6 and TRBJ1-1, with D uncertain. The CDR3 has 13 amino acids. Trimming took 1 base from V and 11 from J, leaving 15 bases between them. The V gene's germline CDR1 is SGHDT and CDR2 YYEEEE. The CDR3 loop reads CASSLYGKALAFF. The CDR3 DNA sequence: TGTGCCAGCAGCTTGTACGGTAAGGCATTGGCTTTCTTT.